This T cell receptor (beta chain) comes out of a study of early T cells in non-severe SARS-CoV-2 infection. Study overall: Bulk RNA taken from unsorted whole blood was sequenced, leaving chains unpaired.

This clonotype was seen a handful of times. Its antigen remains unknown. Broader study findings: Missing private and CD4 specificities, VDJdb matching favored anti-spike CD8 responses.

Unique molecular identifiers were affixed to single, distinct cDNA molecules. TCRdb fed the 5' RACE reads into MiXCR, producing one record per CDR3 protein. The profile covers fewer than 95,000 distinct CDR3 sequences, with 16% appearing a single time and 4.5% to 6% taken by the ten largest. The CDR3 length is 14 residues. With 5 bases clipped from V and 2 bases from J, the junction kept 4 bases outside the gene matches. Per germline, CDR1 SGHVS and CDR2 FNYEAQ. The rearrangement links TRBV7-6 to TRBJ2-7, with TRBD2 matching 9 bases. This receptor was obtained from an adult who was a healthcare worker with PCR-confirmed SARS-CoV-2 infection or an uninfected control (not recorded which). The sequencing here drew on whole blood, taken at baseline. CDR3 residues: CASSPSGKPYEQYF. The CDR3 DNA sequence: TGTGCCAGCAGCCCTAGCGGGAAGCCCTACGAGCAGTACTTC. Filled out from reference TRBV7-6 and TRBJ2-7, the complete variable domain reads GAGVSQSPRYKVTKRGQDVALRCDPISGHVSLYWYRQALGQGPEFLTYFNYEAQQDKSGLPNDRFSAERPEGSISTLTIQRTEQRDSAMYRCASSPSGKPYEQYFGPGTRLTVT.